The 28 T cell receptor beta chains listed next were all sequenced from one sample in a study of T cells after yellow fever vaccination. TCRdb independently ran MiXCR on the 5' RACE reads; one entry per CDR3 protein. Of 550,000 to 750,000 distinct CDR3 sequences in the sample, 13% were seen once. Specimen: PBMCs, collected on the day of the yellow fever booster vaccination. These receptors came from a man aged 25 to 45 who received the YFV17D yellow fever vaccine.

This clonotype was observed a few times. CDR3 loop: CASGFGLAGDNEQFF. The DNA of the CDR3 is TGTGCTAGTGGTTTCGGACTAGCGGGAGACAATGAGCAGTTCTTC. The chain joins TRBV12-5 to TRBJ2-1, with 13 nucleotides matching TRBD2. The CDR3 consists of 15 residues. The germline gives CDR1 LGHNT, CDR2 FRNRAP. The J segment lost 5 bases and the V segment lost 3 bases, leaving 1 base of the junction unmatched.

This clonotype was detected only a few times. The chain has TRBV7-2 and TRBJ2-4, with TRBD1 matching over 9 bases. CDR1 SGHTA and CDR2 FQGNSA come from the germline V gene. The CDR3 spans 14 residues. V shed 6 bases and J 2 bases; nucleotides not matched to a gene: 2. CDR3 sequence reads: CASRGQGSKNIQYF. CDR3 DNA sequence: TGTGCCAGCAGAGGACAGGGGTCCAAAAACATTCAGTACTTC.

J is TRBJ1-5 and V is TRBV27; D is possibly TRBD1 (6 bases). CDR3 length: 17 residues. V was clipped by 6 bases and J by 4 bases, with 22 bases between them. CDR1 and CDR2 from the germline V gene are MNHEY and SMNVEV (reference sequence). CDR3 DNA sequence: TGTGCCAGCAGCCCCCTGGGGCGGACAGATGGAAATCAGCCCCAGCATTTT. It is translated as CASSPLGRTDGNQPQHF.

The chain combines TRBV7-2 with TRBJ2-1; tentatively, D is TRBD2 (6 bases). The V gene lost 0 bases and the J gene lost 7 bases, with 7 bases spanning the gap. This CDR3 region has 13 residues. CDR1 is SGHTA, CDR2 FQGNSA, per germline. The CDR3 DNA reads TGTGCCAGCAGCTTAGCGCGGGGAAATGAGCAGTTCTTC. Translating gives CASSLARGNEQFF.

The CDR3 here is CASSPGLLSYEQYF. DNA for the CDR3: TGTGCCAGCAGCCCGGGGCTCTTATCCTACGAGCAGTACTTC. This rearrangement joins TRBV7-3 to TRBJ2-7; either TRBD1 or TRBD2 may fit D (5 bases each). The CDR3 has 14 residues. Germline V lookup: CDR1 SGHTA, CDR2 FQGTGA. V shed 5 bases and J shed 1 base, with 12 bases lying between them.

This clonotype has more than one count but fewer than ten. The V and J genes are TRBV7-2 and TRBJ2-1; TRBD1 might be the D (5 bases). V was clipped by 3 bases and J by 5 bases, with 8 bases between them. Germline CDR1 and CDR2: SGHTA and FQGNSA. The CDR3 is made up of 13 amino acids. As DNA, the CDR3 is TGTGCCAGCAGCTTTGTAGGGGACAATGAGCAGTTCTTC. This encodes CASSFVGDNEQFF.

This rearrangement joins TRBV7-2 to TRBJ2-2, with D hard to call. V was clipped by 8 bases and J by 2 bases, with 12 bases between them. CDR3 length: 14 amino acids. Germline CDR1 is SGHTA and CDR2 is FQGNSA. CDR3 coding DNA: TGTGCCAGCCCGACCGGGCAAAACACCGGGGAGCTGTTTTTT. It encodes CASPTGQNTGELFF.

This clonotype was observed a handful of times. The CDR3 DNA is TGCAGTGCTAGAGGCGTCCCCACGAATGAGCAGTTCTTC. Protein sequence: CSARGVPTNEQFF. This chain connects TRBV20-1 to TRBJ2-1; D remains ambiguous. Germline CDR1 is DFQATT and CDR2 is SNEGSKA (reference sequence). Trimming removed 1 base at V and 7 bases at J, with 11 bases between. This CDR3 has 13 amino acids.

This chain links TRBV10-3 with TRBJ1-1; no clear D gene. V was trimmed by 5 bases and J by 0 bases, leaving 13 bases between them. The CDR3 runs 15 residues. Per the germline V gene, CDR1 is ENHRY and CDR2 is SYGVKD. CDR3: CAISYDMGMNTEAFF. CDR3 coding DNA: TGTGCCATCAGTTACGACATGGGGATGAACACTGAAGCTTTCTTT.

A few counts support this clonotype. The rearrangement uses TRBV4-3 and TRBJ2-1; D might be TRBD2 (6 bases). Germline CDR1 is LGHNA and CDR2 is YSLEER. Trimming shortened V by 1 base and J by 2 bases, and 15 bases separated the two germline ends. The CDR3 length is 17 residues. DNA of the CDR3: TGCGCCAGCAGCCAAGTACTTGGTAGCGGAACCTACAATGAGCAGTTCTTC. Encoded protein: CASSQVLGSGTYNEQFF.

V and J are TRBV7-9 and TRBJ1-4, with D perhaps TRBD1 (5 bases). Trimming cost V 5 bases and J 10 bases, with 17 bases left between them. The CDR3 is made up of 14 amino acids. Per germline, CDR1 SEHNR and CDR2 FQNEAQ (reference sequence). In DNA, the CDR3 is TGTGCCAGCAGCGTCGGGACTCAGAACCGAAAACTGTTTTTT. It codes for CASSVGTQNRKLFF. Full variable domain (rest looked up from reference TRBV7-9 and TRBJ1-4): DTGVSQNPRHKITKRGQNVTFRCDPISEHNRLYWYRQTLGQGPEFLTYFQNEAQLEKSRLLSDRFSAERPKGSFSTLEIQRTEQGDSAMYLCASSVGTQNRKLFFGSGTQLSVL.

This clonotype has only a few counts. The CDR3 region has the DNA TGTGCCAGCAGCGGACCCAGTTGGACTGAAGCTTTCTTT. It is translated as CASSGPSWTEAFF. The J gene is TRBJ1-1, the V gene TRBV27; D remains unclear. Germline values: CDR1 MNHEY, CDR2 SMNVEV (reference sequence). This CDR3 spans 13 amino acids. Trimming cost V 6 bases and J 5 bases, with 13 bases left between them.

This clonotype was detected only a few times. The rearrangement links TRBV4-2 to TRBJ2-3, with D uncertain. The germline CDR1 and CDR2 sequences are LGHNA and YNFKEQ. The V and J ends lost 0 bases and 4 bases respectively, with 14 bases between them. The CDR3 contains 16 residues. In DNA, the CDR3 is TGTGCCAGCAGCCAAGAATTCGGCTTTGGGGCAGATACGCAGTATTTT. It is translated as CASSQEFGFGADTQYF.

The table lists this clonotype with a few counts. The V gene is TRBV6-5, the J gene TRBJ2-7, with no clear D. V was shortened by 8 bases and J by 2 bases, with 10 bases between the two germline ends. Germline V gene lookup returns CDR1 MNHEY and CDR2 SVGAGI. The CDR3 consists of 12 residues. CDR3 DNA: TGTGCCAGCCGGGCCTCGACCTACGAGCAGTACTTC. It translates to CASRASTYEQYF.

This clonotype has only a few counts. The chain links TRBV7-6 to TRBJ2-1, with 8 positions matching TRBD2. Germline V lookup: CDR1 SGHVS, CDR2 FNYEAQ. After removal of 5 bases from V and 7 bases from J, the junction contained 7 bases not matched to a gene. The CDR3 contains 14 residues. CDR3 coding DNA: TGTGCCAGCAGCCGGACTAGCTATCTTAATGAGCAGTTCTTC. It specifies CASSRTSYLNEQFF.

There are a few counts of this clonotype. V is TRBV5-1 and J is TRBJ2-2; D is undetermined. The CDR3 is made up of 15 amino acids. The V gene lost 1 base and the J gene lost 3 bases, with 10 bases spanning the gap. CDR1 is SGHRS and CDR2 is YFSETQ in the germline V gene. CDR3 protein: CASSLSMGHTGELFF. Written as DNA, the CDR3 is TGCGCCAGCAGCTTGTCTATGGGCCACACCGGGGAGCTGTTTTTT.

The gene calls are TRBV15 and TRBJ2-7, with a weak D call TRBD1 (6 bases). The germline CDR1 and CDR2 sequences are LNHNV and YYDKDF (reference sequence). The ends were cut back, 3 bases at V and 3 bases at J, with 21 bases in the middle. The CDR3 totals 17 residues. The CDR3 DNA reads as TGTGCCACCAGCAGGGGACAACTCCTCCTGGATGACTACGAGCAGTACTTC. Translating gives CATSRGQLLLDDYEQYF. The whole variable domain, remainder taken from reference TRBV15 and TRBJ2-7, is DAMVIQNPRYQVTQFGKPVTLSCSQTLNHNVMYWYQQKSSQAPKLLFHYYDKDFNNEADTPDNFQSRRPNTSFCFLDIRSPGLGDTAMYLCATSRGQLLLDDYEQYFGPGTRLTVT.

This clonotype was seen a few times. V gene TRBV30 combines with J gene TRBJ2-5, with D tentatively TRBD1 (6 bases). The CDR3 extends over 17 amino acids. V was cut by 3 bases and J by 3 bases, with 23 bases left in between. Germline CDR1 is GTSNPN and CDR2 is SVGIG (reference sequence). CDR3 protein: CAWSGRTNRVGEETQYF. The DNA for the CDR3 is TGTGCCTGGAGCGGACGAACAAACAGGGTAGGGGAAGAGACCCAGTACTTC.

This clonotype was counted between two and nine times. V and J are TRBV7-6 and TRBJ2-1; 14 bases agree with TRBD2. Looked up from germline, CDR1 is SGHVS and CDR2 is FNYEAQ. This CDR3 has 17 amino acids. J lost 7 bases, V lost 1 base, and 6 bases had no gene match. CDR3 nucleotide sequence: TGTGCCAGCAGCTTAGTGAGACTAGCGGGAGGGCCTAATGAGCAGTTCTTC. It translates to CASSLVRLAGGPNEQFF.

The table lists this clonotype with a few counts. V and J are TRBV6-5 and TRBJ2-1, with 8 bases fitting TRBD1. Per germline, CDR1 MNHEY and CDR2 SVGAGI. The CDR3 has 12 residues. V was clipped by 5 bases and J by 8 bases; unmatched bases: 2. This CDR3 reads CASSDRGYEQFF. The CDR3 DNA reads as TGTGCCAGCAGTGACAGGGGTTATGAGCAGTTCTTC.

This clonotype showed up just a few times. This CDR3 reads CASSKAGGLAGSPLQYEQFF. The CDR3 coding sequence is TGTGCCAGCAGCAAAGCGGGGGGACTAGCGGGATCCCCGCTACAATATGAGCAGTTCTTC. The chain has TRBV21-1 and TRBJ2-1; the D call in the table, TRBD2, was not verified against the DNA. TRBV21-1 is a pseudogene locus. The CDR3 runs 20 residues.

The rearrangement links TRBV15 to TRBJ2-1, with 7 nucleotides matching TRBD1. The CDR3 is 17 amino acids. The J segment lost 2 bases and the V segment lost 2 bases, leaving 9 bases of the junction unmatched. Per the germline V gene, CDR1 is LNHNV and CDR2 is YYDKDF (reference sequence). CDR3 bases: TGTGCCACCAGCAGACAAAGTGGGACAGTCCCCTACAATGAGCAGTTCTTC. Its protein product is CATSRQSGTVPYNEQFF.

This clonotype was recorded a few times. This rearrangement joins TRBV29-1 to TRBJ2-1; the match to TRBD2 covers 11 bases. The J segment lost 16 bases and the V segment lost 7 bases, leaving 12 bases of the junction unmatched. Looked up from germline, CDR1 is SQVTM and CDR2 is ANQGSEA. The CDR3 extends over 12 amino acids. The CDR3 nucleotides read TGCAGCGCCGGGACTAGCGGCTCCTTGGGTTTCTTC. This codes for CSAGTSGSLGFF.

This clonotype was detected a few times. This chain joins TRBV9 and TRBJ2-1; a weak D match, TRBD1 (6 bases). Trimming cost V 3 bases and J 6 bases, with 25 bases left between them. Germline V gene lookup returns CDR1 SGDLS and CDR2 YYNGEE. The CDR3 length is 18 residues. The CDR3 region has the DNA TGTGCCAGCAGCGCCCTGGGGGCGGGCCCATCAAGCTTCAATGAGCAGTTCTTC. It specifies CASSALGAGPSSFNEQFF.

This clonotype was recorded a few times. This chain links TRBV28 with TRBJ2-1; 14 nucleotides match TRBD2. The V and J ends lost 4 bases and 7 bases, in that order; junction bases with no gene match: 12. Germline V CDR1 and CDR2: MDHEN, SYDVKM. The length of the CDR3 is 18 residues. The DNA of the CDR3 is TGTGCCAGCAGTTCGGGACTAGCGGGGGTGGAGGTCTCGAATGAGCAGTTCTTC. Translation gives CASSSGLAGVEVSNEQFF.

This clonotype was picked up a small number of times. The chain carries TRBV29-1 and TRBJ2-1; maybe TRBD1 (5 bases). The CDR3 consists of 13 residues. In germline, CDR1 is SQVTM, CDR2 ANQGSEA. The ends were cut back, 2 bases at V and 1 base at J, with 6 bases in the middle. The CDR3 DNA reads as TGCAGCGTTGAAAGGGGATCCTACAATGAGCAGTTCTTC. This translates into CSVERGSYNEQFF.

This chain links TRBV6-2 or TRBV6-3 with TRBJ2-1; D possibly corresponds to TRBD1 (6 bases). Germline V gene data show CDR1 as MNHEY and CDR2 as SVGEGT. Trimming removed 10 bases from V and 7 bases from J, with 17 bases in between. There are 13 residues in the CDR3. The CDR3 DNA is TGTGCCACCCGGGACACGGTGTGGAATGAGCAGTTCTTC. As protein: CATRDTVWNEQFF.

Concerning this clonotype: One end of the junction is discordant with germline, which a read error may explain. The rearrangement uses TRBV29-1 and TRBJ2-7, with 11 positions matching TRBD2. The germline gives CDR1 SQVTM, CDR2 ANQGSEA. The length of the CDR3 is 15 residues. The CDR3 here is CSVEGTSGNPYERYF. The CDR3 bases are TGCAGCGTTGAGGGGACTAGCGGAAATCCCTACGAGCGGTACTTC.